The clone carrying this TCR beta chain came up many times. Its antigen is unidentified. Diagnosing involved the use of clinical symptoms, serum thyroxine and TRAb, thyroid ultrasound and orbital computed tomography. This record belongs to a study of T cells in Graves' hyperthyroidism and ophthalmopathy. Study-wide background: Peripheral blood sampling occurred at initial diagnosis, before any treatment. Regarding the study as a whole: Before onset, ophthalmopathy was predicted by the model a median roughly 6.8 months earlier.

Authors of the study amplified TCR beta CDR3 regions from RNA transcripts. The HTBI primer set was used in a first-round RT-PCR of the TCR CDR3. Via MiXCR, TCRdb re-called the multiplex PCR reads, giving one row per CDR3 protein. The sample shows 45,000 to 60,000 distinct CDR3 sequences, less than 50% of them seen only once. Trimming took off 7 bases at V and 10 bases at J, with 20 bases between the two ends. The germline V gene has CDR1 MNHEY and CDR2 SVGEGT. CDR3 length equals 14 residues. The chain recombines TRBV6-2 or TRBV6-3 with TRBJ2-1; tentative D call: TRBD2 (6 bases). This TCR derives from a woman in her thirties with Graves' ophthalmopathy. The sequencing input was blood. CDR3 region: CASTLGTHIIEQFF. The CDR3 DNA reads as TGTGCCAGCACTTTAGGGACTCACATAATAGAGCAGTTCTTC.